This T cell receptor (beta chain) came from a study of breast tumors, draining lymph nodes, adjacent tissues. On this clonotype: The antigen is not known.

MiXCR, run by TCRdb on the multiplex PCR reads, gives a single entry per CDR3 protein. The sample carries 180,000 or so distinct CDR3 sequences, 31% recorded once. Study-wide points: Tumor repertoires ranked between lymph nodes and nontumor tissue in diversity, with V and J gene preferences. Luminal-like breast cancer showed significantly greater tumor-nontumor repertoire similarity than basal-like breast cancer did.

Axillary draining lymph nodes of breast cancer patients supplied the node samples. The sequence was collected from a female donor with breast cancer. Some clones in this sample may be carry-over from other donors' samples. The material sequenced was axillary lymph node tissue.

The DNA of the CDR3 is TGCGCCAGCAGCCCGGACAGGGGTAGCGAGAGGACTGAAGCTTTCTTT. Translated, it gives CASSPDRGSERTEAFF. This chain uses TRBV10-2 with TRBJ1-1; 9 positions agree with TRBD1. CDR1 WSHSY and CDR2 SAAADI come from the germline V gene. CDR3 length: 16 residues. With V trimmed by 6 bases and J by 5 bases, 13 bases remained unmatched.